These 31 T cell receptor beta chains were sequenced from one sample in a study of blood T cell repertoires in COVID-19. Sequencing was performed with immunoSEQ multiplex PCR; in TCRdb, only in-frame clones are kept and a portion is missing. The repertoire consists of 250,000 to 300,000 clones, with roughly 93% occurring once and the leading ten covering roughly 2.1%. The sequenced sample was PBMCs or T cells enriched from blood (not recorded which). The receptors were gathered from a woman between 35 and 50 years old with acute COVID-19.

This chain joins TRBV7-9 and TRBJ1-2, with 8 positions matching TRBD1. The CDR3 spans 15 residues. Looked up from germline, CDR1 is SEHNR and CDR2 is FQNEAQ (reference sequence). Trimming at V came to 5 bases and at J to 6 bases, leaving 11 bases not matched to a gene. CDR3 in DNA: TGTGCCAGCAGCCCTCCCCCGGACAGGGCCGATGGCTACACCTTC. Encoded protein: CASSPPPDRADGYTF.

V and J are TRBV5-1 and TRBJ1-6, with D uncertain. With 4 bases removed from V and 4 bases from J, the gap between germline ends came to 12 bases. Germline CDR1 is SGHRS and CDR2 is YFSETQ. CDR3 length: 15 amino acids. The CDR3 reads CASSPEVAYNSPLHF. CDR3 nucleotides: TGCGCCAGCAGCCCCGAAGTGGCTTATAATTCACCCCTCCACTTT.

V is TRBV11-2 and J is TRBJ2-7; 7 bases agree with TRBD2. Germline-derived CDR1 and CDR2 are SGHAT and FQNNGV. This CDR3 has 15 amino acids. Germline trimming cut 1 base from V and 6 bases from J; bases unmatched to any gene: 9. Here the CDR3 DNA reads TGTGCCAGCAGCTTAGCGGGGGGAGACTTGGGCGAGCAGTACTTC. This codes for CASSLAGGDLGEQYF.

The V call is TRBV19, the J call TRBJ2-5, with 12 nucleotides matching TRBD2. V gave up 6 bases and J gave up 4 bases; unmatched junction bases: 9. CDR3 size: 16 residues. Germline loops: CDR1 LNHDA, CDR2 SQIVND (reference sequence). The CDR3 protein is CASSPLAGGPGETQYF. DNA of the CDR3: TGTGCCAGTAGCCCGCTAGCGGGAGGGCCGGGAGAGACCCAGTACTTC.

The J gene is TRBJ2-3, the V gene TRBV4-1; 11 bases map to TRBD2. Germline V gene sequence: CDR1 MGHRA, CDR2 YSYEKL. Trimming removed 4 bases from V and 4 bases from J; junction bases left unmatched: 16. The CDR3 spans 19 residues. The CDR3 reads CASSRRGDSGRADADTQYF. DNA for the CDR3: TGCGCCAGCAGCCGCCGCGGGGATAGCGGGAGGGCCGACGCAGATACGCAGTATTTT.

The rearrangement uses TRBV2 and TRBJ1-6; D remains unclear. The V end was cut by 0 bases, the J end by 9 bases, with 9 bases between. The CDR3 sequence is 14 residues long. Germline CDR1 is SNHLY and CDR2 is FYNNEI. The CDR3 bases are TGTGCCAGCAGTGAAGCCCATGCTAGTTCACCCCTCCACTTT. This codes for CASSEAHASSPLHF.

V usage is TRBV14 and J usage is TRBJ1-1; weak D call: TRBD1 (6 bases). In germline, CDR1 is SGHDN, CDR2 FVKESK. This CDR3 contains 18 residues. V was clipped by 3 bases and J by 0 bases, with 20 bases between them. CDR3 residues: CASSQDAAWDKLNTEAFF. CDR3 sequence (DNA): TGTGCCAGCAGCCAGGACGCCGCTTGGGACAAATTGAACACTGAAGCTTTCTTT.

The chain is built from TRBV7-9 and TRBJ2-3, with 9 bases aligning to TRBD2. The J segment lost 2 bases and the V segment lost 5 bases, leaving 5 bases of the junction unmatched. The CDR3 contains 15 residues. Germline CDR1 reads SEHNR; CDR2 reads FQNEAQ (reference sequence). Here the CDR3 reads CASSPWTSDTDTQYF. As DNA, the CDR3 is TGTGCCAGCAGCCCTTGGACTAGCGACACAGATACGCAGTATTTT.

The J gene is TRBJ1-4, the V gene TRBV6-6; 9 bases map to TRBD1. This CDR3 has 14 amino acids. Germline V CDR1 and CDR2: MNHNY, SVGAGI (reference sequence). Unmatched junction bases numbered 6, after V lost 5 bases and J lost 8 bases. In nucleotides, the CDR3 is TGTGCCAGCAGTCGAGGACAGGGGCGCGAAAAACTGTTTTTT. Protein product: CASSRGQGREKLFF.

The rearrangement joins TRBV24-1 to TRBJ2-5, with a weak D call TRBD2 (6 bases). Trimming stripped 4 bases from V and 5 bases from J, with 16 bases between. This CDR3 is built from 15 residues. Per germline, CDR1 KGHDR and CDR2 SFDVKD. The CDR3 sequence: CATSDRRGLMETQYF. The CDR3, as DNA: TGTGCCACCAGTGACCGTCGGGGACTGATGGAGACCCAGTACTTC.

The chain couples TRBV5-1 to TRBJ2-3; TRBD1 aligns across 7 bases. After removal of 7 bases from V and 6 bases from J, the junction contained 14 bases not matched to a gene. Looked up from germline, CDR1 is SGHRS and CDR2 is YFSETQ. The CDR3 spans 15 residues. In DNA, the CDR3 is TGCGCCAGCCACGAGCCGGACAGGTCGATGGATACGCAGTATTTT. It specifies CASHEPDRSMDTQYF.

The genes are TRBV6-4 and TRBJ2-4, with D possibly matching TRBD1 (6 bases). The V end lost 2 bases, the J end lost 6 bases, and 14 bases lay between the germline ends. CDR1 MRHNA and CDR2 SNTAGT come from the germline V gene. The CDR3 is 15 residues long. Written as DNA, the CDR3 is TGTGCCAGCAGTGACCCTATTAAACAGGGAAACATTCAGTACTTC. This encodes CASSDPIKQGNIQYF.

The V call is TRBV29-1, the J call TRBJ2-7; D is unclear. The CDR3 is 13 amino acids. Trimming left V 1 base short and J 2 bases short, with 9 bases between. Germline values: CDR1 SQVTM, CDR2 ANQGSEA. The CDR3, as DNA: TGCAGCGTTGAAGGCGTCAAAGCCTACGAGCAGTACTTC. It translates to CSVEGVKAYEQYF.

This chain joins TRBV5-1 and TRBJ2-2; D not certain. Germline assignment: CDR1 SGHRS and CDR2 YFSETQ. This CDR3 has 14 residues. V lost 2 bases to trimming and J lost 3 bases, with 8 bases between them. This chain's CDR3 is CASSLPVYTGELFF. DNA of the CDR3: TGCGCCAGCAGCTTACCAGTCTACACCGGGGAGCTGTTTTTT.

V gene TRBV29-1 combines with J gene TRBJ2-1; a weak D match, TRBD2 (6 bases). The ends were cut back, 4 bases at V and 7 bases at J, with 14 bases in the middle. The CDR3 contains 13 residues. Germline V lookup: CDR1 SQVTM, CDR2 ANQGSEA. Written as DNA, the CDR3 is TGCAGCGTTGCCGTCCAGGGAGGAAATGAGCAGTTCTTC. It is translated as CSVAVQGGNEQFF.

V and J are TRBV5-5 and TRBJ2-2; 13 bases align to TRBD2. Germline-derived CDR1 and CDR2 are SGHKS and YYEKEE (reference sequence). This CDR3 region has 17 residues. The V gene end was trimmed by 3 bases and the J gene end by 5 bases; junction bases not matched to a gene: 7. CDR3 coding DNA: TGTGCCAGCAGCTCCTGGACTAGCGGGAGATTTACCGGGGAGCTGTTTTTT. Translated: CASSSWTSGRFTGELFF. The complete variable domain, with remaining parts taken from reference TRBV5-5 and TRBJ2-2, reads DAGVTQSPTHLIKTRGQQVTLRCSPISGHKSVSWYQQVLGQGPQFIFQYYEKEERGRGNFPDRFSARQFPNYSSELNVNALLLGDSALYLCASSSWTSGRFTGELFFGEGSRLTVL.

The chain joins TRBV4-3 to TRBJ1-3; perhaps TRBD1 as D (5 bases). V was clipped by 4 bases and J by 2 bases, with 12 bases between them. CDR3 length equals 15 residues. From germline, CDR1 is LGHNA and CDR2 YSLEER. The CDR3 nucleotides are TGCGCCAGCAGCCCCAGTGGGGGGGCTGGAAACACCATATATTTT. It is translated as CASSPSGGAGNTIYF.

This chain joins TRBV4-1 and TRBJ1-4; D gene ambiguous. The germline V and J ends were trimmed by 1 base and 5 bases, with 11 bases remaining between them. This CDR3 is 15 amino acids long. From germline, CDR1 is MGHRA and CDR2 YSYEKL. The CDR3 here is CASSQAGIRNEKLFF. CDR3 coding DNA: TGCGCCAGCAGCCAAGCCGGGATTAGGAATGAAAAACTGTTTTTT.

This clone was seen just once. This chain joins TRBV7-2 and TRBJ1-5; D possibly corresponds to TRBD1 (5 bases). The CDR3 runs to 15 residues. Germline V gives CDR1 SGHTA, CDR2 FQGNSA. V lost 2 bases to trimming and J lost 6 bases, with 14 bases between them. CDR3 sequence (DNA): TGTGCCAGCAGCTTAAAGGGCAGGGAGGCTCAGCCCCAGCATTTT. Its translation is CASSLKGREAQPQHF.

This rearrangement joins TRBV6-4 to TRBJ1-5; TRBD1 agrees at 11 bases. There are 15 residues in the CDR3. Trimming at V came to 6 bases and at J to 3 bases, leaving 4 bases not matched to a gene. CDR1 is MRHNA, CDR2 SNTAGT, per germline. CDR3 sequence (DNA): TGTGCCAGCAGGGACAGGGGGCCGAACAATCAGCCCCAGCATTTT. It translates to CASRDRGPNNQPQHF.

CDR3 loop: CASSLGGPNQPQHF. In DNA, the CDR3 is TGTGCCAGCAGCTTGGGAGGGCCAAATCAGCCCCAGCATTTT. J is TRBJ1-5 and V is TRBV7-6; unclear D gene. Trimming took off 3 bases at V and 4 bases at J, with 10 bases between the two ends. Germline V CDR1 and CDR2: SGHVS, FNYEAQ. The CDR3 is made up of 14 amino acids.

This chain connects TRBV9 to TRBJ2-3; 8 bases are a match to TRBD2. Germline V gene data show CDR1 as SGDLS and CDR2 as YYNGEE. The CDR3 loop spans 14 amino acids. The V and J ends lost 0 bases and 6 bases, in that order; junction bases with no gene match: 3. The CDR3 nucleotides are TGTGCCAGCAGCGTAGCTAGCGGGCGGGATACGCAGTATTTT. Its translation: CASSVASGRDTQYF. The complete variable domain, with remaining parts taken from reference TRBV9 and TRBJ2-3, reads DSGVTQTPKHLITATGQRVTLRCSPRSGDLSVYWYQQSLDQGLQFLIQYYNGEERAKGNILERFSAQQFPDLHSELNLSSLELGDSALYFCASSVASGRDTQYFGPGTRLTVL.

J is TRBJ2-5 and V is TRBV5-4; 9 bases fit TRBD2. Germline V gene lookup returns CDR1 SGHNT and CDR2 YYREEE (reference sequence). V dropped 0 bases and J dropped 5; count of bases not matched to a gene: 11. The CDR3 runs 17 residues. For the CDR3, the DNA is TGTGCCAGCAGCTTGGATCGCGGGAGGGCCGGGGACGAGACCCAGTACTTC. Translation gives CASSLDRGRAGDETQYF.

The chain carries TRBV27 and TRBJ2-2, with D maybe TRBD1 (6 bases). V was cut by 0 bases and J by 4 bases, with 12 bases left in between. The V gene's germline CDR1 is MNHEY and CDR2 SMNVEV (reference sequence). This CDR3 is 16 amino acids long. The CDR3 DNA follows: TGTGCCAGCAGTTTATCGTTTCAGGGGCGCACCGGGGAGCTGTTTTTT. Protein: CASSLSFQGRTGELFF.

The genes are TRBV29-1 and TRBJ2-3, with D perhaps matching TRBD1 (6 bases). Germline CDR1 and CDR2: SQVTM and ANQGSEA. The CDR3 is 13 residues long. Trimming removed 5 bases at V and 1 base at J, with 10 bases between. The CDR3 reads CSVLSGGTDTQYF. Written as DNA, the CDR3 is TGCAGCGTTCTTTCAGGGGGCACAGATACGCAGTATTTT.

This CDR3 is CASSQGENTEAFF. For the CDR3, the DNA is TGTGCCAGCTCACAGGGGGAGAACACTGAAGCTTTCTTT. V gene TRBV18 combines with J gene TRBJ1-1, with D tentatively TRBD1 (6 bases). The germline V gene encodes CDR1 KGHSH and CDR2 LQKENI. Trimming cost V 4 bases and J 1 base, with 7 bases left between them. The CDR3 is 13 residues long.

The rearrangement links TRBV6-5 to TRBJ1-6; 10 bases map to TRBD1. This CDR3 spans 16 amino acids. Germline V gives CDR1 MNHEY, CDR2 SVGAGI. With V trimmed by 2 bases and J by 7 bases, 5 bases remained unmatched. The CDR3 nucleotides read TGTGCCAGCAGTTACACCCGGGACAGGGGAAATTCACCCCTCCACTTT. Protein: CASSYTRDRGNSPLHF.

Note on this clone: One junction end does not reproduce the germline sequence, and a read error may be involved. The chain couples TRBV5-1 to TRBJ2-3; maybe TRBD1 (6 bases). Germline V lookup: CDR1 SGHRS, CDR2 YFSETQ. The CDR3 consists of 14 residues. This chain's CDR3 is CAGRGDPSTDTQYF. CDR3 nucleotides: TGCGCCGGCAGGGGAGACCCTAGCACAGATACGCAGTATTTT.

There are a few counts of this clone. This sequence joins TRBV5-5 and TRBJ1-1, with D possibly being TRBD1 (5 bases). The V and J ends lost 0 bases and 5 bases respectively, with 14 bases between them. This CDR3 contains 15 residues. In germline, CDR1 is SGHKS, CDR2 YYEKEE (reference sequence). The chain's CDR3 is CASSLVTGAGTEAFF. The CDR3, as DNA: TGTGCCAGCAGCTTGGTCACGGGCGCAGGGACTGAAGCTTTCTTT.

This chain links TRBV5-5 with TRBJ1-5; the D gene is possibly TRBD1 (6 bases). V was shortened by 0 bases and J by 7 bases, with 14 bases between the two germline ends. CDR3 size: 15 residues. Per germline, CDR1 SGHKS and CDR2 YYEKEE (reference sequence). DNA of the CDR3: TGTGCCAGCAGCTTGGAAGGGCAGGGGACCCAGCCCCAGCATTTT. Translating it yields CASSLEGQGTQPQHF.

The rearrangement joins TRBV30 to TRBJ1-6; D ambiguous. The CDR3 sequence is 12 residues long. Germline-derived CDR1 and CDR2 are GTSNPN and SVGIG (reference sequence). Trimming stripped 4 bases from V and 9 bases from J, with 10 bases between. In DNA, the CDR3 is TGTGCCTGGACGGTTCGGGGTTCACCCCTCCACTTT. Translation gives CAWTVRGSPLHF.